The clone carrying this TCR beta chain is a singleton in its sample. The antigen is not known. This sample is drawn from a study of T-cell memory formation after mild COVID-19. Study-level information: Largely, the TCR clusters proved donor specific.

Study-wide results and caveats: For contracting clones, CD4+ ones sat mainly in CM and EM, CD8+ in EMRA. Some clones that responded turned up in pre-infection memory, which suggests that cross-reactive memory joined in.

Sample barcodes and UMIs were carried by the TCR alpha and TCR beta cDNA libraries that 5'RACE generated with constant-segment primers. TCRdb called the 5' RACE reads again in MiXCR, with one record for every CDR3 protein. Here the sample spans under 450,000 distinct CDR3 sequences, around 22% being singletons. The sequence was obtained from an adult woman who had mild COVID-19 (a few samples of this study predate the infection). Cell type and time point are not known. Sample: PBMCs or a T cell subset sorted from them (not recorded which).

The CDR3 DNA sequence: TGCAGTGCTAGGGTCCGTGGAGGAAGCAATCAGCCCCAGCATTTT. This encodes CSARVRGGSNQPQHF. The chain carries TRBV20-1 and TRBJ1-5; D not resolved. Trimming removed 3 bases at V and 1 base at J, with 13 bases between. The CDR3 sequence is 15 residues long. Germline assignment: CDR1 DFQATT and CDR2 SNEGSKA (reference sequence).